This T cell receptor (beta chain) was found in a study of T cells in Graves' hyperthyroidism and ophthalmopathy. TCR beta CDR3 sequences were amplified from RNA transcripts. Carried out on the TCR CDR3, a first-round RT-PCR used the HTBI primer set. TCRdb re-analysed the multiplex PCR reads in MiXCR, keeping a single row per CDR3 protein. The data contain 530,000 or so distinct CDR3 sequences, approximately 17% of them seen just once; the ten biggest clones take up around 17%. In its sample, this clonotype was seen once. Germline CDR1 is DFQATT and CDR2 is SNEGSKA (reference sequence). The ends lost 2 bases at V and 8 bases at J; junction bases unmatched: 11. The CDR3 is made up of 14 amino acids.

Sequenced input: blood. This clonotype was sampled from a woman under 30 with Graves' ophthalmopathy. The chain combines TRBV20-1 with TRBJ1-2, with TRBD1 identical over 7 bases. The CDR3 loop is CSARSTGTSGGYTF. The CDR3 DNA sequence: TGCAGTGCTAGATCGACAGGGACTTCTGGGGGCTACACCTTC.